This T cell receptor (beta chain) was recorded in a study of graft-versus-host responses after intestinal transplantation. Study-wide context: Tacrolimus and steroids were given for around 3 years to all recipients after anti-thymocyte globulin induction.

Method: immunoSEQ multiplex PCR; TCRdb's copy keeps in-frame clones and lacks some. There are about 16,000 clones in the sample; 75% to 90% occur only once, and approximately 6% lies in the top ten. About this clone itself: The antigen remains undetermined.

Study-level results: Elevated graft-versus-host to host-versus-graft clonal ratios in allografts were recorded for patients with graft-donor T cell macrochimerism. Recipient bone marrow held GvH clones, some seen earlier in ileum or blood. Association was observed between peak circulating GvH clone levels and early post-transplant HvG declines.

The CDR3 has 12 amino acids. From germline, CDR1 is SEHNR and CDR2 FQNEAQ (reference sequence). V was shortened by 2 bases and J by 5 bases, with 7 bases between the two germline ends. This sequence originates from a human patient who received an intestinal transplant, so some T cells may come from the graft donor. The chain joins TRBV7-9 to TRBJ2-7; D gene ambiguous. The starting material was PBMCs, obtained approximately 3.5 months after intestinal transplant. The CDR3 here is CASSLSLNEQYF. CDR3 coding DNA: TGTGCCAGCAGCTTATCCCTTAACGAGCAGTACTTC. The full variable domain, its missing parts supplied by reference TRBV7-9 and TRBJ2-7, is DTGVSQNPRHKITKRGQNVTFRCDPISEHNRLYWYRQTLGQGPEFLTYFQNEAQLEKSRLLSDRFSAERPKGSFSTLEIQRTEQGDSAMYLCASSLSLNEQYFGPGTRLTVT.